This TCR beta chain was identified during a study of cytomegalovirus exposure and HLA in healthy donors. V dropped 4 bases and J dropped 4; count of bases not matched to a gene: 2. Germline V gene sequence: CDR1 MGHDK, CDR2 SYGVNS. The CDR3 is 14 residues long. In the PCR, 60 Vbeta and 13 Jbeta primers were used. Using immunoSEQ multiplex PCR, the repertoire was profiled, and TCRdb retains in-frame clones only, with some absent. Of 30,000 to 45,000 clones detected, roughly 84% appear once; the ten largest clones hold approximately 4%. Sequencing input: PBMCs. This TCR derives from a woman between 18 and 29 years old in good health and CMV-seronegative. This sequence joins TRBV25-1 and TRBJ2-1, with TRBD2 matching 9 bases. CDR3 loop: CASSVLAGYNEQFF. CDR3 bases: TGTGCCAGCAGTGTGCTAGCGGGATACAATGAGCAGTTCTTC.